The 27 T cell receptor beta chains below all came from one sample that was sequenced in a study of lymphopenia after photon versus proton radiotherapy. The repertoire was sequenced with immunoSEQ multiplex PCR; TCRdb's copy has only in-frame clones and lacks some. The data contain about 16,000 clones, about nine tenths of them singletons. Sequencing was performed on peripheral blood, taken from a patient treated with proton-based radiotherapy. These receptors originate from a man between 70 and 80 years old with pancreatic cancer.

The V gene is TRBV6-5, the J gene TRBJ2-6; unclear D gene. Germline lookup yields CDR1 MNHEY and CDR2 SVGAGI. V lost 2 bases and J 0 bases, leaving 5 bases between the germline ends. The CDR3 is 15 amino acids. The DNA for the CDR3 is TGTGCCAGCAGTTACGACCCCTCTGGGGCCAACGTCCTGACTTTC. It encodes CASSYDPSGANVLTF.

The chain uses TRBV5-1 and TRBJ1-1; D may be TRBD1 (5 bases). CDR1 is SGHRS, CDR2 YFSETQ, per germline. With 1 base removed from V and 3 bases from J, the gap between germline ends came to 16 bases. The CDR3 covers 16 residues. The CDR3 DNA reads as TGCGCCAGCAGCTTGACCCCCGGGGGGATGGACACTGAAGCTTTCTTT. It translates to CASSLTPGGMDTEAFF.

This chain connects TRBV5-1 to TRBJ1-5; TRBD1 might be the D (5 bases). The V end lost 2 bases, the J end lost 7 bases, and 16 bases lay between the germline ends. Germline CDR1 reads SGHRS; CDR2 reads YFSETQ. The CDR3 runs 15 residues. This CDR3 reads CASSLQGEGGQPQHF. The CDR3 DNA is TGCGCCAGCAGCTTACAAGGGGAGGGAGGGCAGCCCCAGCATTTT.

This rearrangement joins TRBV18 to TRBJ1-1; 8 bases fit TRBD1. V shed 4 bases and J 2 bases; nucleotides not matched to a gene: 9. Germline V gene data show CDR1 as KGHSH and CDR2 as LQKENI. This CDR3 spans 16 amino acids. CDR3 loop: CASSRSGGQPNTEAFF. CDR3 coding DNA: TGTGCCAGCTCACGCTCAGGGGGCCAACCCAACACTGAAGCTTTCTTT.

The rearrangement uses TRBV19 and TRBJ1-5; 8 bases match TRBD1. Germline values: CDR1 LNHDA, CDR2 SQIVND (reference sequence). The CDR3 extends over 15 amino acids. V was pared by 5 bases and J by 5 bases, with 8 bases of the junction left unmatched. The CDR3: CASSPGRGRDQPQHF. The DNA for the CDR3 is TGTGCCAGTAGTCCCGGCAGGGGGCGAGATCAGCCCCAGCATTTT.

The rearrangement links TRBV28 to TRBJ2-5; D unclear. Per the germline V gene, CDR1 is MDHEN and CDR2 is SYDVKM. Trimming took off 5 bases at V and 1 base at J, with 5 bases between the two ends. CDR3 length: 12 amino acids. The DNA of the CDR3 is TGTGCCAGCAGTCCGCCCCAAGAGACCCAGTACTTC. It yields the protein CASSPPQETQYF.

The rearrangement uses TRBV5-1 and TRBJ2-3; 7 positions match TRBD1. V shed 4 bases, J shed 9 bases, and the junction held 11 bases outside the gene matches. The CDR3 contains 14 residues. Looked up from germline, CDR1 is SGHRS and CDR2 is YFSETQ. CDR3 protein: CASSPRQGLITQYF. DNA of the CDR3: TGCGCCAGCAGCCCTAGACAGGGCCTGATAACGCAGTATTTT.

This chain uses TRBV7-8 with TRBJ1-1; 7 bases are a match to TRBD1. CDR3 length equals 16 residues. The J segment lost 10 bases and the V segment lost 5 bases, leaving 19 bases of the junction unmatched. In germline, CDR1 is SGHVS, CDR2 FQNEAQ. The CDR3 sequence: CASSPTPGTASIGAFF. The CDR3 region has the DNA TGTGCCAGCAGCCCAACTCCAGGGACAGCGAGCATAGGAGCTTTCTTT.

This clone came up once. The rearrangement links TRBV5-4 to TRBJ2-3; 7 nucleotides agree with TRBD1. The J segment lost 2 bases and the V segment lost 5 bases, leaving 11 bases of the junction unmatched. This CDR3 spans 16 amino acids. The germline V gene has CDR1 SGHNT and CDR2 YYREEE (reference sequence). The CDR3 DNA sequence: TGTGCCAGCAGTCGCGGACAGGATTTAATCACAGATACGCAGTATTTT. As protein: CASSRGQDLITDTQYF.

The chain has TRBV18 and TRBJ1-1, with D perhaps TRBD1 (6 bases). V lost 5 bases, J lost 0 bases, and 28 bases lay in between. The CDR3 contains 20 residues. In germline, CDR1 is KGHSH, CDR2 LQKENI. The CDR3 DNA is TGTGCCAGCTCAAGGCGGGGGGTACAGGGTTTTGGAGTCATGAACACTGAAGCTTTCTTT. Amino acid sequence: CASSRRGVQGFGVMNTEAFF. Combining the CDR3 with reference TRBV18 and TRBJ1-1 gives the whole variable domain NAGVMQNPRHLVRRRGQEARLRCSPMKGHSHVYWYRQLPEEGLKFMVYLQKENIIDESGMPKERFSAEFPKEGPSILRIQQVVRGDSAAYFCASSRRGVQGFGVMNTEAFFGQGTRLTVV.

The chain couples TRBV5-1 to TRBJ2-5; TRBD2 is a possible D gene (6 bases). V lost 0 bases and J lost 5, with 14 bases in between. CDR1 is SGHRS and CDR2 is YFSETQ in the germline V gene. The CDR3 runs 15 residues. CDR3 sequence reads: CASSLASAGRETQYF. Written as DNA, the CDR3 is TGCGCCAGCAGCTTGGCCTCGGCAGGGAGGGAGACCCAGTACTTC.

The chain links TRBV7-5 to TRBJ1-2. TRBV7-5 is annotated as a pseudogene. This CDR3 comprises 12 residues. CDR3 region: CAKVGKTYGYTF. CDR3 DNA: TGTGCCAAAGTAGGAAAGACCTATGGCTACACCTTC.

The chain recombines TRBV19 with TRBJ1-2, with TRBD1 identical over 8 bases. The CDR3 loop spans 17 amino acids. Germline V CDR1 and CDR2: LNHDA, SQIVND (reference sequence). The trim removed 5 bases at V and 0 bases at J, leaving 11 bases unmatched. The CDR3 is CASSPWRGTGSNYGYTF. Written as DNA, the CDR3 is TGTGCCAGTAGTCCCTGGCGCGGGACAGGTTCTAACTATGGCTACACCTTC.

V and J are TRBV10-2 and TRBJ1-1; TRBD1 might be the D (5 bases). This CDR3 region has 12 residues. V lost 7 bases to trimming and J lost 4 bases, with 10 bases between them. Germline CDR1 WSHSY, CDR2 SAAADI. This CDR3 is CASTQGPTEAFF. CDR3 nucleotide sequence: TGCGCCAGCACCCAGGGACCCACTGAAGCTTTCTTT.

This clone was seen just once. The chain combines TRBV5-1 with TRBJ2-2, with 7 bases lining up with TRBD1. V lost 4 bases and J lost 1; bases outside the gene matches: 4. In germline, CDR1 is SGHRS, CDR2 YFSETQ. CDR3 length: 15 residues. The CDR3 nucleotides are TGCGCCAGCAGCCCCGGGACAGAGAACACCGGGGAGCTGTTTTTT. Translation gives CASSPGTENTGELFF.

CDR3 residues: CASSFRPWQPPNEQFF. In DNA form, the CDR3 reads TGTGCCAGCAGTTTCCGACCCTGGCAGCCACCTAATGAGCAGTTCTTC. The J gene is TRBJ2-1, the V gene TRBV6-5; D ambiguous. Trimming stripped 4 bases from V and 7 bases from J, with 20 bases between. The germline V gene has CDR1 MNHEY and CDR2 SVGAGI. CDR3 length equals 16 residues.

The chain joins TRBV27 to TRBJ2-1, with 12 positions matching TRBD2. This CDR3 is 17 amino acids long. Germline V lookup: CDR1 MNHEY, CDR2 SMNVEV (reference sequence). With V trimmed by 0 bases and J by 6 bases, 6 bases remained unmatched. CDR3 sequence reads: CASSLSRATSGSNEQFF. In DNA form, the CDR3 reads TGTGCCAGCAGTTTATCTCGGGCGACTAGCGGGAGCAATGAGCAGTTCTTC.

The chain has TRBV19 and TRBJ2-1; weak D call: TRBD1 (5 bases). From germline, CDR1 is LNHDA and CDR2 SQIVND (reference sequence). The CDR3 loop spans 13 amino acids. The germline V and J ends were trimmed by 6 bases and 10 bases, with 16 bases remaining between them. The CDR3 spells CASSPDKGWEQFF. DNA of the CDR3: TGTGCCAGTAGCCCGGACAAGGGCTGGGAGCAGTTCTTC.

V usage is TRBV7-9 and J usage is TRBJ1-6; 9 bases agree with TRBD1. CDR1 is SEHNR, CDR2 FQNEAQ, per germline (reference sequence). This CDR3 is 19 amino acids long. The junction had 10 bases not matched to a gene; V was cut back by 4 bases and J by 0 bases. The CDR3 bases are TGTGCCAGCAGCTCCCCGACAGGGGGTATCAGCTCCTATAATTCACCCCTCCACTTT. Protein: CASSSPTGGISSYNSPLHF.

The rearrangement joins TRBV29-1 to TRBJ2-5; maybe TRBD1 (6 bases). The CDR3 is 12 amino acids. The germline V gene encodes CDR1 SQVTM and CDR2 ANQGSEA. V shed 6 bases and J shed 4 bases, with 12 bases lying between them. The CDR3 reads CSVLGQLETQYF. In DNA, the CDR3 is TGCAGCGTACTCGGACAGTTAGAGACCCAGTACTTC.

The chain employs TRBV7-9 and TRBJ1-1; 8 positions agree with TRBD1. Trimming removed 5 bases from V and 5 bases from J; junction bases left unmatched: 13. CDR3 size: 16 residues. The germline gives CDR1 SEHNR, CDR2 FQNEAQ (reference sequence). The CDR3 sequence: CASSPTRTGFHTEAFF. In DNA, the CDR3 is TGTGCCAGCAGCCCCACCAGGACAGGGTTTCATACTGAAGCTTTCTTT.

The chain combines TRBV27 with TRBJ2-1; possible D gene TRBD1, 6 bases. The CDR3 extends over 13 amino acids. The V and J ends lost 6 bases and 8 bases respectively, with 14 bases between them. CDR1 MNHEY and CDR2 SMNVEV come from the germline V gene (reference sequence). The CDR3 DNA sequence: TGTGCCAGCAGCCCACAGGGTGTGTATGAGCAGTTCTTC. Its protein is CASSPQGVYEQFF.

This sequence joins TRBV28 and TRBJ2-1; 8 bases line up with TRBD2. Germline V gene lookup returns CDR1 MDHEN and CDR2 SYDVKM. Trimming removed 7 bases from V and 12 bases from J; junction bases left unmatched: 14. The CDR3 covers 14 residues. The CDR3 is CASTPSGSAVGQFF. DNA for the CDR3: TGTGCCAGCACCCCCAGCGGGAGTGCCGTCGGGCAGTTCTTC.

V and J are TRBV7-2 and TRBJ2-7; 11 nucleotides align to TRBD2. This CDR3 is built from 15 residues. Germline V gene sequence: CDR1 SGHTA, CDR2 FQGNSA. After removal of 0 bases from V and 6 bases from J, the junction contained 4 bases not matched to a gene. The CDR3 nucleotides read TGTGCCAGCAGCTTAGCCCACCTAGCGGGAGGCGAGCAGTACTTC. Amino acids: CASSLAHLAGGEQYF.

The J gene is TRBJ2-5, the V gene TRBV6-4; 8 bases are a match to TRBD1. The CDR3 is 13 amino acids. Germline CDR1 reads MRHNA; CDR2 reads SNTAGT. Trimming took 4 bases from V and 4 from J; bases not matched to a gene: 2. In nucleotides, the CDR3 is TGTGCCAGCAGTGTCGACAGGGGAGAGACCCAGTACTTC. Translated, it gives CASSVDRGETQYF.

The chain carries TRBV6-1 and TRBJ1-3; 7 nucleotides align to TRBD1. CDR3 length equals 18 residues. Trimming at V came to 4 bases and at J to 0 bases, leaving 12 bases not matched to a gene. Germline CDR1 MNHNS, CDR2 SASEGT. CDR3: CASSAGTAPVYSGNTIYF. The CDR3 nucleotides read TGTGCCAGCAGTGCCGGGACAGCCCCTGTATACTCTGGAAACACCATATATTTT.

The chain recombines TRBV10-3 with TRBJ1-3, with unresolved D. Germline V gene sequence: CDR1 ENHRY, CDR2 SYGVKD. The CDR3 totals 11 residues. Deletions cut 4 bases from V and 4 bases from J, with 2 bases between. The DNA of the CDR3 is TGTGCCATCAGTGGAGGAAACACCATATATTTT. It encodes CAISGGNTIYF.